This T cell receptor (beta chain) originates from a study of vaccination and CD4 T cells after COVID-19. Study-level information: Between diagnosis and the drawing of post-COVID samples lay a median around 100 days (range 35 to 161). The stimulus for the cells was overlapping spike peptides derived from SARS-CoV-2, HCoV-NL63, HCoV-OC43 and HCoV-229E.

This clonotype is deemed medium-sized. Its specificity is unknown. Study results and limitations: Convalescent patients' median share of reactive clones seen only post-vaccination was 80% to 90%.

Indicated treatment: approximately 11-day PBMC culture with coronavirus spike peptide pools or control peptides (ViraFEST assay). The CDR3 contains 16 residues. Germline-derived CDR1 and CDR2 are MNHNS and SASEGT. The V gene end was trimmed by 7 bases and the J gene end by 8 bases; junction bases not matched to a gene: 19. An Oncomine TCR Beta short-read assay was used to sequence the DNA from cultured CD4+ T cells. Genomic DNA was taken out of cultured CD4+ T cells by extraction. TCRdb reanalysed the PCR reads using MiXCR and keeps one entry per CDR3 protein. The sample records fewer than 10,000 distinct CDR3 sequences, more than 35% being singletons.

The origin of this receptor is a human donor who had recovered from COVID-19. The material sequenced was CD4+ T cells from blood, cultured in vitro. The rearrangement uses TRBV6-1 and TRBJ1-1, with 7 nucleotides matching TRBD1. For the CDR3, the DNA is TGTGCCAGCACCCACAGGGGCCCAACAAACGAGGGCGAAGCTTTCTTT. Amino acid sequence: CASTHRGPTNEGEAFF.